A selection of T cell receptor beta chains follows, all from one sample in a study of T cells after yellow fever vaccination. Using its own MiXCR run on the 5' RACE reads, TCRdb lists one record per CDR3 protein. The repertoire consists of some 160,000 distinct CDR3 sequences, with approximately 10% occurring once and the leading ten covering about a third. Sample: CD8+ T cells sorted from PBMCs, taken 45 days after the yellow fever booster vaccination. The receptors stem from a young man who received the YFV17D yellow fever vaccine. Both conserved end residues are part of each CDR3. The D gene is left open where the match is weak. The size field is filled for only some rows; it gives once, few, many or a size class.

J	size	D	V	CDR3	DNA
TRBJ1-3	.	.	TRBV7-9	CASSQAGSELGTIYF	TGTGCCAGCAGCCAAGCAGGGTCGGAGTTGGGCACCATATATTTT
TRBJ2-5	few	TRBD2	TRBV7-6	CASSRIGLAGSETQYF	TGTGCCAGCAGCCGAATCGGACTAGCGGGGTCAGAGACCCAGTACTTC
TRBJ2-1	.	.	TRBV5-1	CASSLVEDEQFF	TGCGCCAGCAGCTTGGTGGAGGATGAGCAGTTCTTC
TRBJ1-5	once	.	TRBV10-2	CASSESFLGEPQHF	TGCGCCAGCAGTGAGAGCTTCCTCGGAGAGCCCCAGCATTTT
TRBJ1-5	many	.	TRBV6-5	CASSYGGNQPQHF	TGTGCCAGCAGTTACGGGGGCAATCAGCCCCAGCATTTT
TRBJ2-5	few	.	TRBV2	CASSNRIFRERRTQYF	TGTGCCAGCAGTAATCGGATTTTCAGGGAGCGTCGGACCCAGTACTTC
TRBJ2-3	few	.	TRBV19	CASMARVGDTQYF	TGTGCCAGTATGGCAAGGGTCGGAGATACGCAGTATTTT
TRBJ2-1	.	.	TRBV4-1	CASSQGGSGDNEQFF	TGCGCCAGCAGCCAAGGGGGGTCAGGGGATAATGAGCAGTTCTTC
TRBJ2-3	few	.	TRBV6-6	CASKKARDGTDTQYF	TGTGCCAGCAAAAAGGCTAGGGACGGCACAGATACGCAGTATTTT
TRBJ2-1	.	TRBD1	TRBV7-9	CASRRQGLNEQFF	TGTGCCAGCAGGCGACAGGGGCTCAATGAGCAGTTCTTC
TRBJ1-2	.	.	TRBV29-1	CSVPVNYGYTF	TGCAGCGTTCCCGTTAACTATGGCTACACCTTC
TRBJ1-1	.	.	TRBV6-5	CASSASGGRSTEAFF	TGTGCCAGCAGTGCCTCGGGGGGCCGAAGCACTGAAGCTTTCTTT
TRBJ2-5	few	TRBD2	TRBV27	CASTRLAGGETQYF	TGTGCCAGCACCCGACTAGCGGGAGGGGAGACCCAGTACTTC
TRBJ1-5	few	.	TRBV4-1	CASSQETGARNQPQHF	TGCGCCAGCAGCCAAGAAACAGGTGCCCGCAATCAGCCCCAGCATTTT
TRBJ1-1	many	.	TRBV4-1	CASSQEAGMNTEAFF	TGCGCCAGCAGCCAAGAGGCAGGGATGAACACTGAAGCTTTCTTT
TRBJ1-1	many	.	TRBV27	CASSLRDRELFF	TGTGCCAGCAGTTTAAGGGACCGCGAGCTTTTCTTT
TRBJ1-2	few	.	TRBV7-8	CASSSQRVEGYTF	TGTGCCAGCAGCTCCCAACGGGTGGAAGGCTACACCTTC
TRBJ2-2	few	.	TRBV6-2/TRBV6-3	CASSYRLGTGELFF	TGTGCCAGCAGTTACCGACTTGGCACCGGGGAGCTGTTTTTT
TRBJ2-2	.	.	TRBV19	CASSISTAGELFF	TGTGCCAGTAGTATATCGACCGCCGGGGAGCTGTTTTTT
TRBJ2-1	few	TRBD2	TRBV4-3	CASSRTGLAGSSYNEQFF	TGCGCCAGCAGCCGAACCGGACTAGCGGGGAGCTCCTACAATGAGCAGTTCTTC
TRBJ1-6	few	TRBD1	TRBV7-9	CASSSGQGYNSPLHF	TGTGCCAGCAGCTCCGGACAGGGGTATAATTCACCCCTCCACTTT
TRBJ1-2	.	TRBD1	TRBV20-1	CSATDRELGYTF	TGCAGTGCTACCGACAGGGAGCTCGGCTACACCTTC
TRBJ2-3	.	TRBD2	TRBV4-1	CASLRAAGGRKDTQYF	TGCGCCAGTCTCCGGGCGGCGGGGGGTCGGAAAGATACGCAGTATTTT
TRBJ2-2	.	TRBD1	TRBV9	CASSVVDRDNTGELFF	TGTGCCAGCAGCGTAGTGGACAGGGATAACACCGGGGAGCTGTTTTTT
TRBJ2-2	.	.	TRBV5-5	CASSLDLVHTGELFF	TGTGCCAGCAGCTTGGACCTGGTCCACACCGGGGAGCTGTTTTTT
TRBJ1-2	.	TRBD1	TRBV4-1	CASSPNRGHGYTF	TGCGCCAGCAGCCCAAACAGGGGCCATGGCTACACCTTC
TRBJ2-7	.	.	TRBV7-9	CASSLPGNSYEQYF	TGTGCCAGCAGCTTACCCGGGAACTCGTACGAGCAGTACTTC
TRBJ2-3	.	TRBD1	TRBV7-2	CASSFDGTESTDTQYF	TGTGCCAGCAGCTTCGACGGGACAGAAAGCACAGATACGCAGTATTTT
TRBJ2-3	few	.	TRBV6-6	CASSYSVQPTMDTQYF	TGTGCCAGCAGTTACTCGGTACAGCCCACAATGGATACGCAGTATTTT
TRBJ1-1	few	.	TRBV7-9	CASRSGTSEAFF	TGTGCCAGCAGGTCCGGGACCTCTGAAGCTTTCTTT
TRBJ2-2	many	TRBD1	TRBV12-3/TRBV12-4	CASSPGTVRDGELFF	TGTGCCAGCAGTCCTGGGACAGTTCGGGACGGGGAGCTGTTTTTT
TRBJ1-1	few	TRBD1	TRBV4-1	CASSPWGDRVNTEAFF	TGCGCCAGCAGCCCTTGGGGGGACAGGGTGAACACTGAAGCTTTCTTT
TRBJ1-1	few	TRBD1	TRBV6-1	CASSGNRGNEAFF	TGTGCCAGCAGTGGAAACAGGGGAAACGAAGCTTTCTTT
TRBJ2-3	.	TRBD1	TRBV27	CASRLTGGRPSPDTQYF	TGTGCCAGCAGACTTACAGGGGGCCGCCCCTCCCCAGATACGCAGTATTTT
TRBJ2-5	many	.	TRBV7-9	CASDPSGSQETQYF	TGTGCCAGCGACCCGTCGGGGAGCCAAGAGACCCAGTACTTC
TRBJ2-2	many	.	TRBV2	CASTGGELFF	TGTGCCAGCACAGGGGGGGAGCTGTTTTTT
TRBJ2-1	once	.	TRBV6-2/TRBV6-3	CASRGVVRLGSYNEQFF	TGTGCCAGCAGGGGGGTTGTGAGACTTGGCTCCTACAATGAGCAGTTCTTC
TRBJ2-5	.	.	TRBV11-2	CASSWGRLFAQETQYF	TGTGCCAGCAGCTGGGGGAGACTATTCGCTCAAGAGACCCAGTACTTC
TRBJ2-1	few	TRBD2	TRBV3-1	CASSQDPQLAGGDNEQFF	TGTGCCAGCAGCCAAGACCCGCAACTAGCGGGGGGCGACAATGAGCAGTTCTTC
TRBJ2-1	.	.	TRBV6-6	CASRSRSYNEQFF	TGTGCCAGCAGGTCGCGCTCCTACAATGAGCAGTTCTTC
TRBJ2-7	.	.	TRBV4-1	CASSQAGTASYEQYF	TGCGCCAGCAGCCAAGCCGGGACCGCGTCCTACGAGCAGTACTTC
TRBJ1-2	few	.	TRBV5-1	CASSLTTQTNGYTF	TGCGCCAGCAGCTTGACGACACAAACTAATGGCTACACCTTC
TRBJ1-1	few	.	TRBV7-9	CASSLAGGGGTEAFF	TGTGCCAGCAGCTTAGCCGGGGGAGGTGGCACTGAAGCTTTCTTT
TRBJ2-2	.	.	TRBV6-5	CASSTPRGGGRVGELFF	TGTGCCAGCAGTACCCCCAGGGGCGGGGGCCGGGTTGGGGAGCTGTTTTTT
TRBJ2-2	.	TRBD1	TRBV7-9	CASSFSGTGRPLTGELFF	TGTGCCAGCAGCTTCTCCGGGACAGGGCGTCCTCTGACCGGGGAGCTGTTTTTT
TRBJ2-7	few	.	TRBV5-1	CASSLPGTVTYEQYF	TGCGCCAGCAGCTTACCCGGGACCGTCACCTACGAGCAGTACTTC
TRBJ1-2	.	.	TRBV27	CASSLTALSYGYTF	TGTGCCAGCAGTTTAACAGCCTTATCCTATGGCTACACCTTC
TRBJ2-1	few	.	TRBV9	CASSPSGSYNEQFF	TGTGCCAGCAGCCCCAGCGGTTCCTACAATGAGCAGTTCTTC
TRBJ2-1	few	TRBD1	TRBV7-4	CASSARDRVRNEQFF	TGTGCCAGCAGCGCTCGGGACAGGGTTAGAAATGAGCAGTTCTTC
TRBJ1-6	few	TRBD1	TRBV6-5	CASSFQTGNNSPLHF	TGTGCCAGCAGTTTCCAGACAGGGAATAATTCACCCCTCCACTTT
TRBJ1-2	.	.	TRBV12-3/TRBV12-4	CASSWGADYGYTF	TGTGCCAGCAGTTGGGGGGCCGACTATGGCTACACCTTC
TRBJ1-1	.	.	TRBV6-2/TRBV6-3	CASSYAGTAFF	TGTGCCAGCAGTTACGCGGGAACCGCTTTCTTT
TRBJ1-5	many	.	TRBV19	CASSRGAGAPNQPQHF	TGTGCCAGTAGCAGAGGGGCAGGGGCACCTAATCAGCCCCAGCATTTT
TRBJ2-3	few	TRBD1	TRBV12-3/TRBV12-4	CASSFPGTGGNTQYF	TGTGCCAGCAGTTTTCCCGGGACAGGGGGCAATACGCAGTATTTT